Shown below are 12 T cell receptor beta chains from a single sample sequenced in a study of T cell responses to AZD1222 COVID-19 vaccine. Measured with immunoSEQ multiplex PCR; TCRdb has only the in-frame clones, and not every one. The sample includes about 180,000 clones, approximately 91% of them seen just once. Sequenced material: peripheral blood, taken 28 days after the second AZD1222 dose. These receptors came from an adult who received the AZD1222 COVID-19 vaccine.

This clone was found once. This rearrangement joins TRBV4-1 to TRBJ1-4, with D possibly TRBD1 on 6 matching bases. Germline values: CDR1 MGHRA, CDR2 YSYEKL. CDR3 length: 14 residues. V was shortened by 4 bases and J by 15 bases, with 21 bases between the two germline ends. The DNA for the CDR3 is TGCGCCAGCAGCCCCGTTCCTACAGGGTATAGGTTGTTTTTT. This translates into CASSPVPTGYRLFF.

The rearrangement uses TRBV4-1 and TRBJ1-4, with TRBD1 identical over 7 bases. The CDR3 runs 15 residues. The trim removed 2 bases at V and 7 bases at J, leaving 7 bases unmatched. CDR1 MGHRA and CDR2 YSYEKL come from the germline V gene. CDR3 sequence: CASSQPSGGAEKLFF. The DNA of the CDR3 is TGCGCCAGCAGCCAACCCTCAGGGGGGGCTGAAAAACTGTTTTTT.

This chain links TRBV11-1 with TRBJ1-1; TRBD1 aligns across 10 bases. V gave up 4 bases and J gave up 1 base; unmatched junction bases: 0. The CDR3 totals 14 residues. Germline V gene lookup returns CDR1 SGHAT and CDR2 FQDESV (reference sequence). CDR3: CASSWTGGNTEAFF. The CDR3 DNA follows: TGTGCCAGCAGCTGGACAGGGGGGAACACTGAAGCTTTCTTT.

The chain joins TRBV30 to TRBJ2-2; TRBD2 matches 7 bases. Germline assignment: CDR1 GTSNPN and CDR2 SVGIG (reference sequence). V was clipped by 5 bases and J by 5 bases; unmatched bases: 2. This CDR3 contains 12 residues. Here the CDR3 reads CAWGRGTGELFF. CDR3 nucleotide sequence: TGTGCCTGGGGGAGGGGAACCGGGGAGCTGTTTTTT.

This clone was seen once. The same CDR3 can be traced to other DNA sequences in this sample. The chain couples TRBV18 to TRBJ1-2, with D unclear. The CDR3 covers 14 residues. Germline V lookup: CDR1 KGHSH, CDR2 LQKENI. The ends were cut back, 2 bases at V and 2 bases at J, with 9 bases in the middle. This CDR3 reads CASSPIRTNYGYTF. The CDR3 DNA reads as TGTGCCAGCTCACCAATCCGGACGAACTATGGCTACACCTTC.

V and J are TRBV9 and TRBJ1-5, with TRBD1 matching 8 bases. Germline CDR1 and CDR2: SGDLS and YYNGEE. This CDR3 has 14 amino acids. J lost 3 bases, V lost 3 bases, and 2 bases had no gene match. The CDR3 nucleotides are TGTGCCAGCAGCGGGACAGGGCTCAATCAGCCCCAGCATTTT. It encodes CASSGTGLNQPQHF.

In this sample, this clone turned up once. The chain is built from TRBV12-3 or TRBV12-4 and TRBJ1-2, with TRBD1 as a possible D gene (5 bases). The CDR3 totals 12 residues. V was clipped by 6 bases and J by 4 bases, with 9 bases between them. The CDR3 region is CASRDGAYGYTF. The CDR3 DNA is TGTGCCAGCAGGGACGGGGCCTATGGCTACACCTTC.

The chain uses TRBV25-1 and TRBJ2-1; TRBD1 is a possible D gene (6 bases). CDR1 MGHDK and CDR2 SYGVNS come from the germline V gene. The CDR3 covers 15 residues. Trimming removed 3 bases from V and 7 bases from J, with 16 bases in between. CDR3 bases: TGTGCCAGCAGTGACTTACAGGGCGTCGTGAATGAGCAGTTCTTC. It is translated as CASSDLQGVVNEQFF. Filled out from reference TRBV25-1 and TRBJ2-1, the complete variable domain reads EADIYQTPRYLVIGTGKKITLECSQTMGHDKMYWYQQDPGMELHLIHYSYGVNSTEKGDLSSESTVSRIRTEHFPLTLESARPSHTSQYLCASSDLQGVVNEQFFGPGTRLTVL.

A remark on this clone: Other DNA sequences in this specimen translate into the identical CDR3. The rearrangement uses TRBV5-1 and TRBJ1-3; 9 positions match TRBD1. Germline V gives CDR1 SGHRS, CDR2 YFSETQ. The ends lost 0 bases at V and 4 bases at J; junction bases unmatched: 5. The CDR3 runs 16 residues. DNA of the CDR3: TGCGCCAGCAGCTTGGCCGGAACAGGGGGCGGAAACACCATATATTTT. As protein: CASSLAGTGGGNTIYF. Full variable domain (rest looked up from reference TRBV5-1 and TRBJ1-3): KAGVTQTPRYLIKTRGQQVTLSCSPISGHRSVSWYQQTPGQGLQFLFEYFSETQRNKGNFPGRFSGRQFSNSRSEMNVSTLELGDSALYLCASSLAGTGGGNTIYFGEGSWLTVV.

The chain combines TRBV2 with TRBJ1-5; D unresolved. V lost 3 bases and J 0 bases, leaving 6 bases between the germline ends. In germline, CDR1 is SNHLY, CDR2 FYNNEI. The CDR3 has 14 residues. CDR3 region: CASSENSSNQPQHF. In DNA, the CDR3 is TGTGCCAGCAGTGAGAACAGTAGCAATCAGCCCCAGCATTTT.

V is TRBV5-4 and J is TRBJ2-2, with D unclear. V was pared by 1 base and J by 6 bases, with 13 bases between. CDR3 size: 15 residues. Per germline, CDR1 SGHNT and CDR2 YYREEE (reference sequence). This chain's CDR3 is CASSLKGSRPGELFF. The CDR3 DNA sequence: TGTGCCAGCAGCTTGAAGGGCAGCCGGCCCGGGGAGCTGTTTTTT.

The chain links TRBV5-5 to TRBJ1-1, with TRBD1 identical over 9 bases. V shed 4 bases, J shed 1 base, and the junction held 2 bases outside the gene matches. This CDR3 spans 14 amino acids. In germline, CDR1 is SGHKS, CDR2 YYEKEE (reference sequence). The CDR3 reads CASSQTGGNTEAFF. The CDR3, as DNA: TGTGCCAGCAGCCAGACAGGGGGGAACACTGAAGCTTTCTTT.